The entry below gives a single T cell receptor beta chain sequence along with its context. The entry originates in a study of blood T cell repertoires in COVID-19. Per the study methods: By means of reference gene primer amplification, nucleated cell counts were estimated. Here immunoSEQ multiplex PCR was the method, and the copy in TCRdb shows in-frame clones only, minus some. Clone size and V and J calls were adopted from that table, with D and trimming inferred from the DNA. Here the sample spans tens of thousands of clones, 90% to 95% being singletons. This CDR3 is built from 13 residues. V was clipped by 6 bases and J by 0 bases, with 8 bases between them. Per germline, CDR1 MNHEY and CDR2 SVGAGI.

The J gene is TRBJ1-1, the V gene TRBV6-5; D perhaps matches TRBD1 (6 bases). This clonotype originated in a man aged 50 to 59 with acute or convalescent COVID-19. Material for sequencing was peripheral blood. The CDR3 loop is CASSGQMNTEAFF. Here the CDR3 DNA reads TGTGCCAGCAGCGGACAGATGAACACTGAAGCTTTCTTT.